This T cell receptor beta chain was captured by sequencing in a study of CD4 T cells in relation to SARS-CoV-2 and coronaviruses. Background on the study: ViraFEST: approximately 10-day antigen culture of PBMCs, then TCR beta CDR3 sequencing. Study-wide results and limits: No donor gave both pre-pandemic and post-infection samples. Monoreactive clones expanded significantly more to SARS-CoV-2 than crossreactive clones did.

V shed 5 bases and J shed 0 bases, with 5 bases lying between them. The CDR3 extends over 14 amino acids. Germline CDR1 and CDR2: MNHEY and SVGEGT. TCRdb keeps only in-frame clones here, not all; method: immunoSEQ multiplex PCR. Of some 26,000 clones in the sample, about 70% were seen once. Concerning this clone itself: Antigen: not known.

The unexposed donors gave CD4+ T cells in about 2010-2019, prior to COVID-19. Isolation of CD4+ T cells took place after about 10 days in culture. Cells permitting, SARS-CoV-2 S/N and four cold-coronavirus spikes were tested on unexposed-donor CD4+ T cells. The chain links TRBV6-2 or TRBV6-3 to TRBJ1-6; D call uncertain. The sample consisted of CD4+ T cells from PBMCs, cultured in vitro. This TCR was sampled from a human donor in good health. The DNA of the CDR3 is TGTGCCAGCAGTAAGAGCTCCTATAATTCACCCCTCCACTTT. As protein: CASSKSSYNSPLHF.